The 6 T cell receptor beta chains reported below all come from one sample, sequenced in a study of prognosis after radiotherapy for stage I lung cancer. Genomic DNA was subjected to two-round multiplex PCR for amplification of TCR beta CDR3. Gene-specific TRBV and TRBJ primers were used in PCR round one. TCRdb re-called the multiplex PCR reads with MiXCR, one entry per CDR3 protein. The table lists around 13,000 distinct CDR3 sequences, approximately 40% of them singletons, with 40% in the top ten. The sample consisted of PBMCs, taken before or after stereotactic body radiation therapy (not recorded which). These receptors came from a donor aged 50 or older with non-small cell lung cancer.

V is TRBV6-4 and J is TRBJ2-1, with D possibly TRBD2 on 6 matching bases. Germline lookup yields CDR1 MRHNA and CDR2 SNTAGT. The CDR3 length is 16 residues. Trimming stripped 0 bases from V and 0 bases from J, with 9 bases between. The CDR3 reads CASSDSIAVSYNEQFF. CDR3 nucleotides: TGTGCCAGCAGTGACTCGATAGCGGTCTCCTACAATGAGCAGTTCTTC.

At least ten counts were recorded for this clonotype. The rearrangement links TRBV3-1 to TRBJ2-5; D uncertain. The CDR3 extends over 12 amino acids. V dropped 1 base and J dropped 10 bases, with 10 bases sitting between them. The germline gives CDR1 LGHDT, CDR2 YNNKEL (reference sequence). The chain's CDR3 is CASSQVRTNQYF. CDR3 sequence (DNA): TGTGCCAGCAGCCAAGTTCGAACGAACCAGTACTTC.

Here the CDR3 DNA reads TGTGCCAGCAGCTTAGTAGCGGGAGGGCAGTACGAGCAGTACTTC. Protein product: CASSLVAGGQYEQYF. The gene calls are TRBV7-2 and TRBJ2-7; TRBD2 matches 11 bases. CDR1 SGHTA and CDR2 FQGNSA come from the germline V gene. V dropped 1 base and J dropped 4; count of bases not matched to a gene: 3. This CDR3 has 15 amino acids. Full variable domain (rest looked up from reference TRBV7-2 and TRBJ2-7): GAGVSQSPSNKVTEKGKDVELRCDPISGHTALYWYRQSLGQGLEFLIYFQGNSAPDKSGLPSDRFSAERTGGSVSTLTIQRTQQEDSAVYLCASSLVAGGQYEQYFGPGTRLTVT.

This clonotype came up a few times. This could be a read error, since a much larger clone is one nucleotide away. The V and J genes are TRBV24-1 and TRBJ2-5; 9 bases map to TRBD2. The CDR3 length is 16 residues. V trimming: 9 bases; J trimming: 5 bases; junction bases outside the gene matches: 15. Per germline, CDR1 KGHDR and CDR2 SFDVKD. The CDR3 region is CATGTSSTPARETQYF. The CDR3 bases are TGTGCCACCGGGACTAGCTCCACCCCGGCGCGGGAGACCCAGTACTTC.

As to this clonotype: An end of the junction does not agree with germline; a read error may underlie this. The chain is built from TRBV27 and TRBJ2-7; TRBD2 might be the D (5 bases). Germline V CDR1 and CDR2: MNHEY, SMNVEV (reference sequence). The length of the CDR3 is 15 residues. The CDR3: CASGLSGQCLYEQYF. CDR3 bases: TGTGCCAGCGGTTTGAGCGGTCAGTGCCTCTACGAGCAGTACTTC.

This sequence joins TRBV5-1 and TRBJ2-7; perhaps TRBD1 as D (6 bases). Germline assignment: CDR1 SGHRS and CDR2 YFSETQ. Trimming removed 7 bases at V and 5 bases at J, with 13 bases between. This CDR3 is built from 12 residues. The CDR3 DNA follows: TGCGCCAGCTTGGGCAGGGGAAACGAGCAGTACTTC. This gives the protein CASLGRGNEQYF.